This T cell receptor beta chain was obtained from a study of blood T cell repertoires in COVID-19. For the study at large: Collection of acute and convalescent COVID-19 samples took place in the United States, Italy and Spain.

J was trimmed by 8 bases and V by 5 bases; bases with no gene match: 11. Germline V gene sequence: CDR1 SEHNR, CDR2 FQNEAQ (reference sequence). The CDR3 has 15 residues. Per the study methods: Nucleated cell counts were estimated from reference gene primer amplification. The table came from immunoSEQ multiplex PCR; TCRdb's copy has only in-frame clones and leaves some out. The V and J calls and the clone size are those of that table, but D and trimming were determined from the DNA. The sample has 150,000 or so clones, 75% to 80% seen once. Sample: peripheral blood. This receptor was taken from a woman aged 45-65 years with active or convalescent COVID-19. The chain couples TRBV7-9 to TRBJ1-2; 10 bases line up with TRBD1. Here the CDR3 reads CASSRDRDRGEGYTF. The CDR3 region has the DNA TGTGCCAGCAGCAGGGACCGGGACAGGGGTGAAGGCTACACCTTC.